This T cell receptor beta chain was captured in a study of T cells after yellow fever vaccination (dated 2019 in TCRdb). With respect to the entire study: The SMART-Seq v4 Ultra Low Input RNA kit was used to prepare libraries from fractions with low cell numbers. Bulk TCR alpha and beta repertoires were sequenced longitudinally to track T-cell clones before and after primary and booster YFV17D yellow fever vaccination. Two healthy male donors, one aged 18 to 30 and one aged 30 to 40 years, made up the cohort. Blood was collected at multiple timepoints before and after primary and secondary immunization, and bulk PBMC replicates and cell subsets were isolated.

This clonotype came up many times. Its specific antigen is unknown. No qualities accompany the bases; no much larger clone lies one base away. V loses 2 bases, J loses 4 bases, and the germline ends lie 13 bases apart. Based on the germline V gene, the CDR1 and CDR2 sequences are MGHRA and YSYEKL. Including cysteine and phenylalanine, the CDR3 has 15 amino acids. Of the read, only the CDR3 DNA is kept; its 45 bases are in frame from base 1. The treatment or condition label for this specimen denotes: live attenuated yellow fever vaccine strain. PBMCs were isolated from peripheral blood using a standard Ficoll-Paque protocol. Dynabeads CD4 and CD8 positive selection kits were used to isolate CD4 and CD8 T-cell fractions. TriZol was used to extract RNA from bulk PBMCs, CD4 and CD8 fractions, and dextramer-positive and dextramer-negative fractions. Sequencing used an Illumina NovaSeq 6000. TCR cDNA was made using 5'RACE template switching, a step that added a universal primer site and unique molecular identifiers. cDNA synthesis was primed from both the TCR alpha and TCR beta constant segments. Library amplification involved two PCR steps, and the second step added sample barcodes and sequencing adapters. Sequencing of libraries was performed on Illumina HiSeq 2500 (2x100 bp) or NovaSeq (2x150 bp). The authors processed their data as follows. Reads were demultiplexed and collapsed into UMI consensus sequences with MIGEC, and V(D)J alignment was performed with MiXCR. Using edgeR on replicate PBMC samples, clonotypes were called vaccine-responding if FDR was below 0.01 and the log2 fold change was above 5 up to day 15. Each bulk clonotype was labeled CD4 or CD8 based on which sequenced repertoire, CD4 or CD8, contained the clonotype at higher abundance. In-frame beta chains were kept once TCRdb had trimmed the public reads at Q25 with fastp and called clones with MiXCR. Each record represents a unique CDR3 protein, reported with the most common genes and DNA among its rows. The V and J calls shown here were made by TCRdb, not taken from the authors' results. The table for this sample lists some 220,000 distinct CDR3 sequences; more than 3% of them were counted only once. The ten top clones hold 3.2% of the sample.

Study-wide findings and limitations: Computational filtering was required because FACS-sorted repertoires could contain abundant contaminating clonotypes from the bulk population. Compared with the primary T-cell response, the secondary T-cell response was faster but weaker, reaching its peak on day 5 rather than on day 15. Because the study included only a couple of donors, the extent to which the findings can be generalized is limited. A small share of clonotypes was detected in both CD4 and CD8 compartments, with the overlap likely arising from convergent recombination. Most clones expanded after primary vaccination (about 95% of CD4 and 70% to 90% of CD8) were re-detected after the booster, suggesting that broad memory maintenance occurred.

The chain employs TRBV4-1 and TRBJ2-3, with the D call tentatively TRBD1 or TRBD2, each fitting 5 bases. The TCR sequence derives from a man aged 18 to 29 who received the YFV17D yellow fever vaccine. Sequencing was performed on CD4+ T cells sorted from PBMCs, taken 10 days after the yellow fever booster vaccination. CDR3 loop: CASSQKYGTADTQYF. The nucleotide sequence reads as follows: TGCGCCAGCAGCCAAAAGTACGGGACGGCAGATACGCAGTATTTT.